The 13 T cell receptor beta chains presented below share a single source sample, sequenced in a study of cytomegalovirus exposure and HLA in healthy donors. Primers for the PCR totalled 60 Vbeta and 13 Jbeta. TCRdb's copy holds only in-frame clones and misses some; the assay was immunoSEQ multiplex PCR. This sample has some 110,000 clones, with approximately 79% found just once. Sequencing used PBMCs. These receptors were collected from a man aged 25-45 years in good health and CMV-seropositive.

Details on this clone: One end of the junction does not line up with germline, which may come from a read error. This rearrangement joins TRBV7-2 to TRBJ1-5, with 9 bases fitting TRBD1. The CDR3 extends over 15 amino acids. From germline, CDR1 is SGHTA and CDR2 FQGNSA. The CDR3 is CASSQDRGGNQHQHF. In DNA form, the CDR3 reads TGTGCCAGCAGCCAGGACAGGGGCGGCAATCAGCACCAGCATTTT.

V usage is TRBV5-6 and J usage is TRBJ2-2; no clear D gene. Germline V gene sequence: CDR1 SGHDT, CDR2 YYEEEE. The length of the CDR3 is 15 residues. The germline V and J ends were trimmed by 0 bases and 1 base, with 7 bases remaining between them. The CDR3 nucleotides read TGTGCCAGCAGCTTGGGCGTCGGGAACACCGGGGAGCTGTTTTTT. It specifies CASSLGVGNTGELFF.

CDR3 nucleotide sequence: TGTGCCAGCTCACTCGACAGGGGGGATGAAAAACTGTTTTTT. Its translation is CASSLDRGDEKLFF. The chain links TRBV18 to TRBJ1-4, with TRBD1 matching 9 bases. CDR1 and CDR2 from the germline V gene are KGHSH and LQKENI. The CDR3 sequence is 14 residues long. Trimming removed 4 bases from V and 6 bases from J; junction bases left unmatched: 3.

This chain uses TRBV4-1 with TRBJ1-1; TRBD1 aligns across 7 bases. From germline, CDR1 is MGHRA and CDR2 YSYEKL. The length of the CDR3 is 17 residues. V lost 4 bases and J lost 4; bases outside the gene matches: 15. CDR3 sequence reads: CASSRQGSPGGFTEAFF. The CDR3 DNA reads as TGCGCCAGCAGCCGCCAAGGGAGTCCAGGGGGATTCACTGAAGCTTTCTTT.

This rearrangement joins TRBV9 to TRBJ2-5, with TRBD2 identical over 8 bases. The V segment lost 0 bases and the J segment 5 bases; nucleotides outside the gene matches: 12. The CDR3 consists of 17 residues. Germline CDR1 SGDLS, CDR2 YYNGEE. The CDR3 DNA reads TGTGCCAGCAGCGTAGGGAGCGGGGGCGGGGTGAAGGAGACCCAGTACTTC. Translation gives CASSVGSGGGVKETQYF.

This clone was counted a few times. This chain connects TRBV5-6 to TRBJ2-3, with D possibly TRBD1 on 5 matching bases. CDR3 length equals 14 residues. The ends were cut back, 0 bases at V and 2 bases at J, with 7 bases in the middle. Germline V gene data show CDR1 as SGHDT and CDR2 as YYEEEE. The CDR3 DNA is TGTGCCAGCAGCTTGGGGGGCCACACAGATACGCAGTATTTT. It translates to CASSLGGHTDTQYF.

The chain uses TRBV28 and TRBJ1-1; D unresolved. With 2 bases removed from V and 11 bases from J, the gap between germline ends came to 12 bases. CDR1 and CDR2 (germline): MDHEN, SYDVKM. This CDR3 is 12 amino acids long. The CDR3 bases are TGTGCCAGCAGTTTAGAGCTTGTCGCGGCTTTCTTT. This encodes CASSLELVAAFF. Together with reference TRBV28 and TRBJ1-1, the CDR3 gives the full variable domain: DVKVTQSSRYLVKRTGEKVFLECVQDMDHENMFWYRQDPGLGLRLIYFSYDVKMKEKGDIPEGYSVSREKKERFSLILESASTNQTSMYLCASSLELVAAFFGQGTRLTVV.

The chain couples TRBV27 to TRBJ1-4; D perhaps matches TRBD1 (5 bases). Between the trimmed V and J ends, which lost 5 bases and 6 bases, there was a span of 10 bases. The CDR3 has 13 amino acids. Germline loops: CDR1 MNHEY, CDR2 SMNVEV (reference sequence). The CDR3 loop reads CASSTGRDEKLFF. DNA for the CDR3: TGTGCCAGCAGTACAGGCAGGGATGAAAAACTGTTTTTT.

This clone is a singleton in its sample. V usage is TRBV14 and J usage is TRBJ1-4; 8 nucleotides agree with TRBD1. The CDR3 has 15 amino acids. CDR1 is SGHDN, CDR2 FVKESK, per germline. The V gene end was trimmed by 5 bases and the J gene end by 2 bases; junction bases not matched to a gene: 4. The chain's CDR3 is CASSDTGGTNEKLFF. CDR3 DNA: TGTGCCAGCAGCGACACAGGGGGGACTAATGAAAAACTGTTTTTT.

The chain has TRBV1 and TRBJ2-7; the D call of TRBD1 is as the table states it, not checked on the DNA. TRBV1 is described as a pseudogene. The CDR3 is 16 amino acids. The DNA of the CDR3 is TGCACCAGCAGCCACCCAGGGACAGGGATAGAGGACGAGCAGTACTTC. It yields the protein CTSSHPGTGIEDEQYF.

The table lists this clone with a few counts. The gene calls are TRBV5-1 and TRBJ2-5; TRBD1 matches 10 bases. After removal of 2 bases from V and 4 bases from J, the junction contained 5 bases not matched to a gene. CDR1 SGHRS and CDR2 YFSETQ come from the germline V gene. The CDR3 has 15 residues. The CDR3 nucleotides read TGCGCCAGCAGCTTTCTGACAGGGGGCGCAGAGACCCAGTACTTC. Its protein is CASSFLTGGAETQYF.

The chain is built from TRBV15 and TRBJ1-2; TRBD1 might be the D (5 bases). V was trimmed by 0 bases and J by 8 bases, leaving 13 bases between them. The CDR3 loop spans 14 amino acids. CDR1 is LNHNV and CDR2 is YYDKDF in the germline V gene (reference sequence). CDR3 in amino acids: CATSREGLPRGYTF. The DNA of the CDR3 is TGTGCCACCAGCAGAGAGGGGCTTCCCCGGGGCTACACCTTC.

This chain joins TRBV7-8 and TRBJ2-5, with D perhaps TRBD2 (7 bases). In germline, CDR1 is SGHVS, CDR2 FQNEAQ. Trimming stripped 1 base from V and 5 bases from J, with 17 bases between. The CDR3 spans 16 residues. This chain's CDR3 is CASSLDTRGGVETQYF. The CDR3, as DNA: TGTGCCAGCAGCTTAGACACTAGGGGGGGGGTGGAGACCCAGTACTTC.